Given below is one TCR beta chain in context. Its cognate antigen has yet to be identified. There are no base qualities to consult, and no much larger clone falls within one base. The record originates from a study of blood T cell repertoires in COVID-19 (dated by TCRdb to the early 2020s). In the study overall: Collaborator samples came from the United States, Italy and Spain and covered acute and convalescent phases of COVID-19. The prospective study material was composed of cDNA or gDNA derived from T cells, B-cell-depleted T cells, or PBMCs. The dataset comprised deeply sampled blood TCRbeta repertoires from subjects exposed to, actively infected with, or recovered from COVID-19. The repertoires were made available in a free public database intended to serve as a resource for research on the immune response to SARS-CoV-2. The samples were drawn from two sources: the first 160 participants of the ongoing ImmuneRACE study, and 1,000 to 1,500 subjects contributed by 6 global collaborators. A de-identified subject ID, COVID-19 status, age in years and sex were almost always included in the sample metadata. Where HLA class I and class II types were available, the types were taken from metadata supplied by the sample provider, not from assay-based typing.

V loses 6 bases, J loses 2 bases, and the germline ends lie 8 bases apart. Taken from the germline V gene, the CDR1 and CDR2 loops are MGHDK and SYGVNS. The CDR3 runs 13 amino acids, cysteine and phenylalanine included. The sequence is cut down to CDR3 DNA, 39 bases in frame from base 1. TCRbeta CDR3 regions were amplified from genomic DNA using the immunoSEQ Assay, a bias-controlled multiplex PCR. The original methods were these. Within the assay, amplification of reference gene primers was used to estimate how many nucleated cells each sample contained. Sequence reads were collapsed and filtered to measure the absolute abundance of every unique TCRbeta CDR3 rearrangement. For each sample, productive Simpson clonality was calculated as the square root of Simpson's diversity index across productive rearrangements. Not all clones reach the TCRdb copy of this immuneACCESS table, which keeps in-frame sequences only. Checked studies attribute under half of the gap to unresolved V genes and leave the rest unexplained. For V, J and clone size, that table is used; D and trimming come from the DNA. The sample data list approximately 180,000 clones, and approximately 85% of these were observed just once. The biggest ten clones account for roughly 9.7% of the sample.

The research as a whole found: Clinical and demographic metadata were provided uncurated, with the amount varying by source and participant.

The collaborating institutions used their own protocols to collect whole blood in K2EDTA tubes. Collaborator samples were shipped for TCRbeta analysis as frozen whole blood, isolated PBMCs, or DNA extracted from either sample type. Sequencing was performed on peripheral blood. This receptor was obtained from a human donor with active or convalescent COVID-19. The donor label of this sample is uncertain. The chain is encoded by TRBV25-1 joined to TRBJ1-5; there is no confident call for the D gene. The CDR3 here reads CASRGSGNQPQHF. The DNA is as follows: TGTGCCAGCAGGGGCAGTGGCAATCAGCCCCAGCATTTT.